This T cell receptor beta chain came from a study of cytomegalovirus exposure and HLA in healthy donors. Researchers ran the PCR with 60 Vbeta and 13 Jbeta primers. TCRdb's copy holds only in-frame clones and misses some; the assay was immunoSEQ multiplex PCR. This table has 200,000 or so clones, just under 70% appearing once. This CDR3 spans 17 amino acids. Germline V gives CDR1 SGHRS, CDR2 YFSETQ. J lost 5 bases, V lost 2 bases, and 11 bases had no gene match. The receptor was isolated from a man aged 40-49 years in good health and CMV-seropositive. What was sequenced was PBMCs. The rearrangement links TRBV5-1 to TRBJ1-2; 11 bases line up with TRBD1. The CDR3 coding sequence is TGCGCCAGCAGCTTTACTACCGGGACAGGGGGGAGTTATGGCTACACCTTC. Protein: CASSFTTGTGGSYGYTF.